This TCR beta chain was sequenced for a study of T cell responses to AZD1222 COVID-19 vaccine. Study-wide results and caveats: Two AZD1222 doses significantly raised spike-specific TCR breadth and depth over controls. Donors skewed white British and female; clonal diversity was possibly underestimated.

Details on this clone: Its specificity is not known.

Assay used: immunoSEQ multiplex PCR; TCRdb lists only in-frame clones, some missing. The repertoire holds tens of thousands of clones, with under 90% as singletons. CDR1 and CDR2 (germline): MNHEY, SVGAGI. The CDR3 is 13 residues long. The ends were cut back, 3 bases at V and 4 bases at J, with 7 bases in the middle. Sequencing was performed on peripheral blood, taken 28 days after the second AZD1222 dose. V gene TRBV6-5 combines with J gene TRBJ1-5; D is ambiguous. This TCR came from an adult who received the AZD1222 COVID-19 vaccine. The CDR3 region has the DNA TGTGCCAGCAGTTATCAGAATAATCAGCCCCAGCATTTT. Translated, it gives CASSYQNNQPQHF.